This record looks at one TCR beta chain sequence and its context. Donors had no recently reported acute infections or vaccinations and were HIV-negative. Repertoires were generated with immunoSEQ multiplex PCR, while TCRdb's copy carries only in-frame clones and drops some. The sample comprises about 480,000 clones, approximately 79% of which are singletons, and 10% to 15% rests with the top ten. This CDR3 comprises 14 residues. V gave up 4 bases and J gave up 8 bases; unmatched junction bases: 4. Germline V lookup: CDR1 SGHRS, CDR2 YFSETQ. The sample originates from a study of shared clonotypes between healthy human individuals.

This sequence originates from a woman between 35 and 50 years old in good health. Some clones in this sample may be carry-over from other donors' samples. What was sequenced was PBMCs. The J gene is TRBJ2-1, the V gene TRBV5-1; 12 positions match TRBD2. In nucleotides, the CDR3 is TGCGCCAGCAGCGAGACTAGCGGGAGTGATGAGCAGTTCTTC. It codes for CASSETSGSDEQFF.